This TCR beta chain was documented in a study of identifying expanded T cells in peripheral blood. Produced via immunoSEQ multiplex PCR; TCRdb's table is partial and in-frame only. The sample shows about 130,000 clones, approximately 86% of them seen only once. In germline, CDR1 is SGHRS, CDR2 YFSETQ. This CDR3 contains 12 residues. V was pared by 4 bases and J by 0 bases, with 4 bases between. This clone was seen once. This chain links TRBV5-1 with TRBJ2-5; unclear D gene. This sequence originates from a person aged 18 to 70 in good health. The sequenced material came from blood. CDR3 sequence (DNA): TGCGCCAGCAGCAAGAACCAAGAGACCCAGTACTTC. Translation: CASSKNQETQYF.